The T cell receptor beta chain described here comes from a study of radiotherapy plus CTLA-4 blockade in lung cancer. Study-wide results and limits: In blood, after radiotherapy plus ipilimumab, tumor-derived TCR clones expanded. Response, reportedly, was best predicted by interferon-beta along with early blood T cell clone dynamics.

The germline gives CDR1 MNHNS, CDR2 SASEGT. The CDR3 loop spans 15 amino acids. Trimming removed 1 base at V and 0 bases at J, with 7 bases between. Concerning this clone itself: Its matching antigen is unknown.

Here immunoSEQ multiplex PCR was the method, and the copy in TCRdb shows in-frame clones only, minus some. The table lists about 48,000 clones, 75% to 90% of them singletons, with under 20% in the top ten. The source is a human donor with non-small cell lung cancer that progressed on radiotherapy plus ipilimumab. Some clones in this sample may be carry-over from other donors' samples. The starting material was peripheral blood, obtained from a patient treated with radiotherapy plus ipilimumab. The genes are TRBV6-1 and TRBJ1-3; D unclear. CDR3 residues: CASSEESYSGNTIYF. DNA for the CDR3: TGTGCCAGCAGTGAAGAATCCTACTCTGGAAACACCATATATTTT.